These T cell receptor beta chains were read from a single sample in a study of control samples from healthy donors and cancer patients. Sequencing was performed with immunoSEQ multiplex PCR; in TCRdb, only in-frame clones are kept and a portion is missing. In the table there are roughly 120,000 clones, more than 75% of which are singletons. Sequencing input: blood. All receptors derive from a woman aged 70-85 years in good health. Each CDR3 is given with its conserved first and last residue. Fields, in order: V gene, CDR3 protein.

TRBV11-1 CASSLLGVHEQYF
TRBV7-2 CASSPTPIGYTF
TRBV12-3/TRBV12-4 CASTQADHGYTF
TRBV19 CASSMRTGGGQPQHF
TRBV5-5 CASRLTGGMGEKLFF
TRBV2 CASTKKGVAGTYNEQFF
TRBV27 CASSFRGPGELFF
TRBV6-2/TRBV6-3 CASSRLGGYTGELFF
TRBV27 CASSLDAAYVSTDTQYF
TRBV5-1 CASSLSGLTGGGEKLFF
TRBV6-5 CASSYSPDPSYGYTF
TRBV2 CASSRDGYEQYF
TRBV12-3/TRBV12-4 CASSPDSIRGYTF
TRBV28 CATHGSLGYGYTF
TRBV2 CASVKRNSPLHF
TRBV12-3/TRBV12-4 CASSLGQREQFF
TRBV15 CATSSGQTEAFF
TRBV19 CASSIDRWSSYEQYF
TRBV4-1 CASSQLGATPYGYTF
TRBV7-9 CASSWLAGEGNGNEQFF
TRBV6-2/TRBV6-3 CASSYSALAGYEQFF
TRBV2 CASIGTGGFDEQFF
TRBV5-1 CASRWMAGAYNEQFF
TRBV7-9 CASSLARDTEYTNEKLFF
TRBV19 CASSITRETQYF
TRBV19 CASSIKGDTEAFF
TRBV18 CASSPIRDRVGNTEAFF
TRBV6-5 CARPRDSFTEAFF
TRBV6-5 CASNLGQGRSPLHF
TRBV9 CASSVAGASGNTIYF
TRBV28 CASSLAYRRTDTQYF
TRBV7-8 CASSALGGGPVGDTQYF
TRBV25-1 CASSVGTGTGELFF
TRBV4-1 CASSLRTGISLETQYF
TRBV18 CASSPTGLTYNTGELFF
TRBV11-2 CASSPPSVAKNIQYF
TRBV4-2 CASSQEPNYGYTF
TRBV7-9 CASSLESRGPRPLDEQYF
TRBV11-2 CASSSGQAYGYTF
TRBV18 CASSPATSGGTDTQYF
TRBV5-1 CASSSDGQAYGYTF
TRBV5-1 CASSLVAGVMNTEAFF
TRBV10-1 CASSEDSLDTEAFF
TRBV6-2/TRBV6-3 CASSSGGTGANYGYTF
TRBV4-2 CASSQERGGQETQYF
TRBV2 CASSVQGHSNQPRHF
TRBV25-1 CASSGGGLSTNEKLFF
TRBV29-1 CSVPLGGSTDTQYF
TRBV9 CASSVGQGRNSPLHF
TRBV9 CASSKITGTGDSIYF
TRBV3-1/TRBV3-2 CASSRGYEQYF
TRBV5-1 CASSLTIQGSYEQYF
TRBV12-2 CASRLAAKGQGGEQYF
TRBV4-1 CASSQGGTGGSNTIYF